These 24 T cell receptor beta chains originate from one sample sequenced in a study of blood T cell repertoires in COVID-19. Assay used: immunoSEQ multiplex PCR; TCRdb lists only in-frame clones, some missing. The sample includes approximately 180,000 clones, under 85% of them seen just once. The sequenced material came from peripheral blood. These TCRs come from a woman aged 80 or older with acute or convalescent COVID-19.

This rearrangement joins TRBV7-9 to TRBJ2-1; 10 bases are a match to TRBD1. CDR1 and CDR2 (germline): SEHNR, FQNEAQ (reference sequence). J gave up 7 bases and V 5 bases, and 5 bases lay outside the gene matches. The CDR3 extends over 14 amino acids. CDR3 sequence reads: CASSPGTGVNEQFF. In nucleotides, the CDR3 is TGTGCCAGCAGCCCCGGGACAGGGGTAAATGAGCAGTTCTTC.

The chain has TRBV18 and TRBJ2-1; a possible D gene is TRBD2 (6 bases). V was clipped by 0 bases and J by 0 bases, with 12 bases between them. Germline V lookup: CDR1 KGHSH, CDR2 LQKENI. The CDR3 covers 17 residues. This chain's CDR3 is CASSPPSGTVSYNEQFF. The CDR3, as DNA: TGTGCCAGCTCACCACCGTCCGGGACTGTCTCCTACAATGAGCAGTTCTTC.

CDR3 nucleotide sequence: TGTGCCACCCGGCGGGAAGAGAATACGCAGTATTTT. Residues: CATRREENTQYF. The chain combines TRBV12-3 or TRBV12-4 with TRBJ2-3, with a possible D match to TRBD2 (6 bases). The CDR3 runs to 12 residues. V dropped 10 bases and J dropped 7 bases, with 15 bases sitting between them.

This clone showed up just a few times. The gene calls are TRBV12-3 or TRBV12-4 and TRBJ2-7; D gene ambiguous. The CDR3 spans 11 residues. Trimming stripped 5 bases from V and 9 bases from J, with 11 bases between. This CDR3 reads CASSDFLVQYF. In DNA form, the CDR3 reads TGTGCCAGCAGTGACTTTTTAGTGCAGTACTTC.

CDR3 sequence (DNA): TGTGCCAGCAGTGACAACAGGGGGAGGCTCGAAAAACTGTTTTTT. Its translation is CASSDNRGRLEKLFF. This chain links TRBV5-4 with TRBJ1-4, with 8 bases identical to TRBD1. Looked up from germline, CDR1 is SGHNT and CDR2 is YYREEE (reference sequence). This CDR3 contains 15 residues. With V trimmed by 5 bases and J by 8 bases, 11 bases remained unmatched. Combining the CDR3 with reference TRBV5-4 and TRBJ1-4 gives the whole variable domain ETGVTQSPTHLIKTRGQQVTLRCSSQSGHNTVSWYQQALGQGPQFIFQYYREEENGRGNFPPRFSGLQFPNYSSELNVNALELDDSALYLCASSDNRGRLEKLFFGSGTQLSVL.

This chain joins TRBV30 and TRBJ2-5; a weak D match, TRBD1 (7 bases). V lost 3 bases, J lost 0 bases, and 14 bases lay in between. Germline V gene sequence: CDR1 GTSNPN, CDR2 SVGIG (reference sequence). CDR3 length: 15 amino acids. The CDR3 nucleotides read TGTGCCTGGAGGGCTCAGGGGGGATACCAAGAGACCCAGTACTTC. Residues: CAWRAQGGYQETQYF.

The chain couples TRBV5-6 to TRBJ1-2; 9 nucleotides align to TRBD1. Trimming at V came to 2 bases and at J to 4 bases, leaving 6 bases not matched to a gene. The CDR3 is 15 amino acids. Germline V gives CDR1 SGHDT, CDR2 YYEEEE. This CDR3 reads CASSFGQGNSYGYTF. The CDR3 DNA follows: TGTGCCAGCAGCTTTGGACAGGGGAATTCCTATGGCTACACCTTC.

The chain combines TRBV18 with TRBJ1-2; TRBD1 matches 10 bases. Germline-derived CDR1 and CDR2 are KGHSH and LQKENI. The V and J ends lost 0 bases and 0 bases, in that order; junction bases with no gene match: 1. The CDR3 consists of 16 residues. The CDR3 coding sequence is TGTGCCAGCTCACCACCGGGACAGGGGTCTAACTATGGCTACACCTTC. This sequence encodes CASSPPGQGSNYGYTF.

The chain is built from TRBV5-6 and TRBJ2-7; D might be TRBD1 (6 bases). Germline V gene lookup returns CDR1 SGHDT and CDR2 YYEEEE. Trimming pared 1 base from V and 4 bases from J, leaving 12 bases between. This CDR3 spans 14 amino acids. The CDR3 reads CASSLLVQGYEQYF. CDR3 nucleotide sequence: TGTGCCAGCAGCTTGTTAGTCCAGGGGTACGAGCAGTACTTC.

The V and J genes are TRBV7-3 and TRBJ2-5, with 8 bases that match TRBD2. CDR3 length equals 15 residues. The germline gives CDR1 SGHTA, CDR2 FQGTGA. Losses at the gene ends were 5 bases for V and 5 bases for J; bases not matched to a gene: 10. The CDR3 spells CASSPHGASGETQYF. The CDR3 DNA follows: TGTGCCAGCAGCCCCCATGGGGCTAGCGGGGAGACCCAGTACTTC.

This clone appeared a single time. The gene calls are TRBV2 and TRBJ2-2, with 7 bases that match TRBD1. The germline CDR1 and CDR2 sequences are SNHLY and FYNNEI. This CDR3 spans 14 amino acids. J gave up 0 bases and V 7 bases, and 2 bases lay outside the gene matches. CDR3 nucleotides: TGTGCCAGCAAGACAGGGTCGAACACCGGGGAGCTGTTTTTT. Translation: CASKTGSNTGELFF.

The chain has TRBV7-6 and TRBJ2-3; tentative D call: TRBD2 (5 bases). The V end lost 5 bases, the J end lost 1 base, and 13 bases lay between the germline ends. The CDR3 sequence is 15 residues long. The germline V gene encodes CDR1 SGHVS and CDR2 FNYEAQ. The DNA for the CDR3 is TGTGCCAGCAGCCTCAGAATCGGGGGCACAGATACGCAGTATTTT. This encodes CASSLRIGGTDTQYF. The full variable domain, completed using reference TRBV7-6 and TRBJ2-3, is GAGVSQSPRYKVTKRGQDVALRCDPISGHVSLYWYRQALGQGPEFLTYFNYEAQQDKSGLPNDRFSAERPEGSISTLTIQRTEQRDSAMYRCASSLRIGGTDTQYFGPGTRLTVL.

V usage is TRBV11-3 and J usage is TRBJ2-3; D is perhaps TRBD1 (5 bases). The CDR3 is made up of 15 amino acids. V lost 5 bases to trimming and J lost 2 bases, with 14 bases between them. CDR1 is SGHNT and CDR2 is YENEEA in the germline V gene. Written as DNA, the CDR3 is TGTGCCAGCAGCCCCACGACAGAGTACACAGATACGCAGTATTTT. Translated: CASSPTTEYTDTQYF.

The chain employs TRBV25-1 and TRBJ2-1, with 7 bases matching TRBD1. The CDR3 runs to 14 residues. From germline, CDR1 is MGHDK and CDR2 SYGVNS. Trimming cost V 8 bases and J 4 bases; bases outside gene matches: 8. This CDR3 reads CASSDRTLYNEQFF. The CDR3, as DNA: TGTGCCAGCTCGGACAGGACTCTGTACAATGAGCAGTTCTTC.

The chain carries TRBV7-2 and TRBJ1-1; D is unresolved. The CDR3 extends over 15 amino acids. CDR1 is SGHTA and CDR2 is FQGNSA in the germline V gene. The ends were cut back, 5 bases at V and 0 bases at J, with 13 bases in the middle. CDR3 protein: CASSPLSVMNTEAFF. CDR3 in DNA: TGTGCCAGCAGCCCCCTCTCGGTCATGAACACTGAAGCTTTCTTT.

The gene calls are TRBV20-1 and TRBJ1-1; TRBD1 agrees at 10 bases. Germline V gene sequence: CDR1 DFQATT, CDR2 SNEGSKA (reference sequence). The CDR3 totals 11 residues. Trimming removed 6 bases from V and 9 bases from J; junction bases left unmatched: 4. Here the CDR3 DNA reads TGCAGTGCATGGACAGGGGGGCAAGCTTTCTTT. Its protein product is CSAWTGGQAFF.

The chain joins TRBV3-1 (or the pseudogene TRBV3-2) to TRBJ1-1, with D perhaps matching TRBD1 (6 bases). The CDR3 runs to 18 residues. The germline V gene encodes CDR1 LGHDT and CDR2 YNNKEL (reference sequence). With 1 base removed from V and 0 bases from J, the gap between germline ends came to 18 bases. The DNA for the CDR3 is TGTGCCAGCAGCCAAGGGCCCCACAGGGAGAGGATGAACACTGAAGCTTTCTTT. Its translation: CASSQGPHRERMNTEAFF.

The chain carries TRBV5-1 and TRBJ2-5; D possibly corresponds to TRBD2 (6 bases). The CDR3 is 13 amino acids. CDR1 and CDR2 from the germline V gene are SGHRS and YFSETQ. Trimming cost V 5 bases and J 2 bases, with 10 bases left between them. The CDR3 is CASRFGGQETQYF. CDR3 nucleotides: TGCGCCAGCAGATTCGGGGGTCAAGAGACCCAGTACTTC.

The CDR3 bases are TGTGCCTGGAGTGTCCTCCGGGGGGATGGTGGCTACACCTTC. As protein: CAWSVLRGDGGYTF. The V and J genes are TRBV30 and TRBJ1-2; TRBD1 is a possible D gene (5 bases). Germline V gives CDR1 GTSNPN, CDR2 SVGIG (reference sequence). V was trimmed by 0 bases and J by 7 bases, leaving 15 bases between them. This CDR3 contains 14 residues. The full variable domain, its missing parts supplied by reference TRBV30 and TRBJ1-2, is SQTIHQWPATLVQPVGSPLSLECTVEGTSNPNLYWYRQAAGRGLQLLFYSVGIGQISSEVPQNLSASRPQDRQFILSSKKLLLSDSGFYLCAWSVLRGDGGYTFGSGTRLTVV.

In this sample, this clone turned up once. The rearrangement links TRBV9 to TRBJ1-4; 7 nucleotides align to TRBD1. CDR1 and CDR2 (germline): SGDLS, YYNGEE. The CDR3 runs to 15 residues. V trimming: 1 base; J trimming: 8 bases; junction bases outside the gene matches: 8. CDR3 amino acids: CASSVRTGEGEKLFF. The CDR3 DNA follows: TGTGCCAGCAGCGTAAGAACAGGGGAAGGCGAAAAACTGTTTTTT.

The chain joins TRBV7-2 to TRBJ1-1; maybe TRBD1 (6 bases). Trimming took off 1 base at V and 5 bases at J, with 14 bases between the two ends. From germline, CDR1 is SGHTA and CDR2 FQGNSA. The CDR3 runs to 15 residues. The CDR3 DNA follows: TGTGCCAGCAGCTTAGAGGGCAGGGGAAGAACTGAAGCTTTCTTT. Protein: CASSLEGRGRTEAFF.

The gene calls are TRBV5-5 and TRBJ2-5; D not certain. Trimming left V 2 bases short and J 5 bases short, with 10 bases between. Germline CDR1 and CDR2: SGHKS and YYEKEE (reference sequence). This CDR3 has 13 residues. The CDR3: CASSFPSGETQYF. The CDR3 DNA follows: TGTGCCAGCAGCTTCCCGTCCGGGGAGACCCAGTACTTC.

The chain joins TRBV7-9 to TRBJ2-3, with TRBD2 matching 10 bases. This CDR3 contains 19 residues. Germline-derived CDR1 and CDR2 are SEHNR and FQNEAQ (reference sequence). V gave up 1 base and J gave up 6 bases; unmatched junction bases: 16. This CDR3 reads CASSLELAGTRETSDTQYF. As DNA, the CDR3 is TGTGCCAGCAGCTTAGAACTAGCGGGGACCAGGGAGACGTCCGATACGCAGTATTTT. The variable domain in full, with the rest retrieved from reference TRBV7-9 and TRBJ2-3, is DTGVSQNPRHKITKRGQNVTFRCDPISEHNRLYWYRQTLGQGPEFLTYFQNEAQLEKSRLLSDRFSAERPKGSFSTLEIQRTEQGDSAMYLCASSLELAGTRETSDTQYFGPGTRLTVL.

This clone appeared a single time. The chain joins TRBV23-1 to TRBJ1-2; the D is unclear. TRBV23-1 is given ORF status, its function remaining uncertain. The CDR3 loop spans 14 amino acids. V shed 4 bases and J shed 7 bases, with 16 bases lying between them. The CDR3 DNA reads TGCGCCAGCAGTCCGCCGGGATCCTCCCTTGGCTACACCTTC. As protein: CASSPPGSSLGYTF.